This T cell receptor (beta chain) was captured by sequencing in a study of T cells after yellow fever vaccination. Study background: Preparation used SMART-Seq v4 Ultra Low Input for the low-cell-number fractions. Notes on the study in general: Booster sampling recovered most clones from primary vaccination (around 96% CD4, over 75% CD8).

On this clonotype itself: Its specificity is not known.

The 5'RACE template-switching step produced TCR cDNA and added a universal primer site and UMIs. MiXCR was run by TCRdb on the 5' RACE reads, yielding one entry per CDR3 protein. This table has just under 600,000 distinct CDR3 sequences, approximately 15% appearing once. CDR3 size: 17 residues. Between the trimmed V and J ends, which lost 5 bases and 6 bases, there was a span of 23 bases. CDR1 and CDR2 (germline): SGHTA, FQGNSA. Sample: PBMCs, taken on the day of the yellow fever booster vaccination. The TCR was taken from a man aged 25-40 years who received the YFV17D yellow fever vaccine. The genes are TRBV7-2 and TRBJ2-1; D is possibly TRBD2 (6 bases). CDR3 nucleotide sequence: TGTGCCAGCAGCCCCTCGCGGGGCGTGGGAAGGCGCAATGAGCAGTTCTTC. It translates to CASSPSRGVGRRNEQFF.